This T cell receptor (beta chain) was obtained from a study of T cell responses to AZD1222 COVID-19 vaccine. Libraries were prepared by immunoSEQ multiplex PCR; TCRdb keeps only in-frame clonotypes and omits some of them. The sample carries around 140,000 clones, around 93% recorded once. The germline V gene has CDR1 SQVTM and CDR2 ANQGSEA. Trimming left V 7 bases short and J 7 bases short, with 23 bases between. The CDR3 runs 15 residues. Study-wide points: Reports say nearly half of spike-specific TCRs go after unmutated variant regions. Breadth and depth of Spike-specific TCRs rose after two AZD1222 doses.

A note on this clone: Its target is unknown.

The source of this sequence is an adult who received the AZD1222 COVID-19 vaccine. The J gene is TRBJ2-1, the V gene TRBV29-1, with D hard to call. The material sequenced was peripheral blood, taken 28 days after the second AZD1222 dose. CDR3 DNA sequence: TGCAGCGCCTCGACCGGGCTTCATCGAATGAATGAGCAGTTCTTC. This sequence encodes CSASTGLHRMNEQFF.